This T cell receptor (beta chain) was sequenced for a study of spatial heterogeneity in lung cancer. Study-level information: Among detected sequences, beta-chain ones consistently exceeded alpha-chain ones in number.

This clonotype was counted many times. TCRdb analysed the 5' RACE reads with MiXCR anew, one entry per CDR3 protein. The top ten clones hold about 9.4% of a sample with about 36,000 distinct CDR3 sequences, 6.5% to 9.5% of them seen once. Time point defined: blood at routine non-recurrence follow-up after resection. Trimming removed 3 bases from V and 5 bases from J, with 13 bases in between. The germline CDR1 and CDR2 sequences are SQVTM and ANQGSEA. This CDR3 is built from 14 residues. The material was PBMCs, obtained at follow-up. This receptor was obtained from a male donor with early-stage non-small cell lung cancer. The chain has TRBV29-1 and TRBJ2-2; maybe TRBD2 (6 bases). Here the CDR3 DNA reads TGCAGCGTTGAGGCCGGGGGTTGGACCGGGGAGCTGTTTTTT. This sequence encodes CSVEAGGWTGELFF.